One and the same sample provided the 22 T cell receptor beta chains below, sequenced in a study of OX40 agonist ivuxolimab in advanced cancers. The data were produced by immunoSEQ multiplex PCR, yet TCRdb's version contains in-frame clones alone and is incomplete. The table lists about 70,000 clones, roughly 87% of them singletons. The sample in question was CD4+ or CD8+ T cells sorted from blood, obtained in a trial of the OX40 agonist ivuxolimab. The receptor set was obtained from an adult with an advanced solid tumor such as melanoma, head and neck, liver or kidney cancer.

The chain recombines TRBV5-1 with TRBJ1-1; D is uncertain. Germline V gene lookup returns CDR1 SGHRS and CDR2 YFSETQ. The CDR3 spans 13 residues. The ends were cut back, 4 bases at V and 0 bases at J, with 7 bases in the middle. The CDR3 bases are TGCGCCAGCAGCGGCAGCTTGAACACTGAAGCTTTCTTT. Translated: CASSGSLNTEAFF.

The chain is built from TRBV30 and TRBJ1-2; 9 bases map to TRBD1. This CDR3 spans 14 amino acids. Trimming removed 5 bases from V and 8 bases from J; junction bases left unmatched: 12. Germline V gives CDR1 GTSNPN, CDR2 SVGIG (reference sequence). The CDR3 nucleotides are TGTGCCTGGGGTCGGGGACAGGGACCGTCCGGCTACACCTTC. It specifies CAWGRGQGPSGYTF.

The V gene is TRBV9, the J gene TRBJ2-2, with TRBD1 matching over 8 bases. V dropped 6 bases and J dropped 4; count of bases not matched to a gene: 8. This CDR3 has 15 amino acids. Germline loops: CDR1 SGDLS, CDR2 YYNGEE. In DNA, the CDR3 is TGTGCCAGCAATTTGCAGGGGGCGGGCACCGGGGAGCTGTTTTTT. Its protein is CASNLQGAGTGELFF.

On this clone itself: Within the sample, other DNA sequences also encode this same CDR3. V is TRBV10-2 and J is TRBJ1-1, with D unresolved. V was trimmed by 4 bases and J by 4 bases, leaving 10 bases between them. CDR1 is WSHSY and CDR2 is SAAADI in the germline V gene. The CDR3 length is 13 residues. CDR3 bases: TGCGCCAGCAGTGTGACGGGTGGCACTGAAGCTTTCTTT. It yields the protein CASSVTGGTEAFF.

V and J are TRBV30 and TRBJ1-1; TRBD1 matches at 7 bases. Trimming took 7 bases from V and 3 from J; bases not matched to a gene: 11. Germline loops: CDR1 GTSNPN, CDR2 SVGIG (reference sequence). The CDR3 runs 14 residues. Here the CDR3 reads CALYDYRGHTEAFF. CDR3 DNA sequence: TGTGCCTTGTACGATTACAGGGGACACACTGAAGCTTTCTTT.

CDR3 DNA sequence: TGTGCCTGGAGTGAGGGGGCCCTCTATGGCTACACCTTC. Its translation: CAWSEGALYGYTF. V is TRBV30 and J is TRBJ1-2; 7 positions match TRBD1. Germline assignment: CDR1 GTSNPN and CDR2 SVGIG (reference sequence). This CDR3 comprises 13 residues. J was trimmed by 4 bases and V by 1 base; bases with no gene match: 3.

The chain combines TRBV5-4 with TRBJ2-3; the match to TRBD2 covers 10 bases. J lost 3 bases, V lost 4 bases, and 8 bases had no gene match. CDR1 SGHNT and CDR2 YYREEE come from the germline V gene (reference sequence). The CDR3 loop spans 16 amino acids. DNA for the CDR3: TGTGCCAGCAGCCAAACTAGCGGGACGAAAACAGATACGCAGTATTTT. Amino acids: CASSQTSGTKTDTQYF.

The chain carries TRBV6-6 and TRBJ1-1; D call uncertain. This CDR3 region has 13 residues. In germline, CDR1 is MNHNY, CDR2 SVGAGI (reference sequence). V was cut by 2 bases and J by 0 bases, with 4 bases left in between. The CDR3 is CASSYVLNTEAFF. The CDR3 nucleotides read TGTGCCAGCAGTTACGTCCTGAACACTGAAGCTTTCTTT.

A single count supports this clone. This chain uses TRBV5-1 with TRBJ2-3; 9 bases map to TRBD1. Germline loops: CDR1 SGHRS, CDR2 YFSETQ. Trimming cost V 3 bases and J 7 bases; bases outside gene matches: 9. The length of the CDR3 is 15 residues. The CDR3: CASSYGTGKTNTQYF. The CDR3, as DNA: TGCGCCAGCAGCTACGGGACAGGGAAAACGAATACGCAGTATTTT.

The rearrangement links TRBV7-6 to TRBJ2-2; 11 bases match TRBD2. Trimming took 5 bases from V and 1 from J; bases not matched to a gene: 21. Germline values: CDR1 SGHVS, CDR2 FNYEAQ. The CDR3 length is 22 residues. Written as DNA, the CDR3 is TGTGCCAGCAGCCCTTATATAGGGTTAGCGGGGGGGCCGGAATTGAACACCGGGGAGCTGTTTTTT. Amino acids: CASSPYIGLAGGPELNTGELFF.

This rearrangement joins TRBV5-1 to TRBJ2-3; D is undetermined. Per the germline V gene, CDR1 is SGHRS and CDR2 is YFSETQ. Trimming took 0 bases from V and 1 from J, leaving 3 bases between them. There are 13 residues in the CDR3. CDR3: CASSLAGTDTQYF. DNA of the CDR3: TGCGCCAGCAGCTTGGCTGGCACAGATACGCAGTATTTT.

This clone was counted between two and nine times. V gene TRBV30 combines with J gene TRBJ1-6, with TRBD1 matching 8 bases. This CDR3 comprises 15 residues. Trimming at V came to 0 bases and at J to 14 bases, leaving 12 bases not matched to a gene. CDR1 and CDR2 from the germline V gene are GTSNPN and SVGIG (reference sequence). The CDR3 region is CAWSVLGTGGLSLHF. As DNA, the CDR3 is TGTGCCTGGAGTGTGCTCGGGACAGGAGGATTGTCCCTCCACTTT.

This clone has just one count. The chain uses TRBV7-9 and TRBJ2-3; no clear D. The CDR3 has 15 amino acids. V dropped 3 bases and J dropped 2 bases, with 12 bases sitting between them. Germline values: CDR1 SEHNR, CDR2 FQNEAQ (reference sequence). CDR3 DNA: TGTGCCAGCAGCTTGACCAGACCGACCACAGATACGCAGTATTTT. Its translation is CASSLTRPTTDTQYF.

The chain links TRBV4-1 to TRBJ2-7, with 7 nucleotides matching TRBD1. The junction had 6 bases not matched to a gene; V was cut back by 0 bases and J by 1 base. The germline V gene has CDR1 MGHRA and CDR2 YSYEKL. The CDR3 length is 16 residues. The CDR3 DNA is TGCGCCAGCAGCCAAGATGGACAGGTAAAATCCTACGAGCAGTACTTC. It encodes CASSQDGQVKSYEQYF.

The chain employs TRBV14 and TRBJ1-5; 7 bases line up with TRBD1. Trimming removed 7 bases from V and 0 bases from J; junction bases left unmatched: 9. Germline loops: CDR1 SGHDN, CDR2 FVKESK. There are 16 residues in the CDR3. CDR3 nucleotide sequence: TGTGCCAGCAAAACAGGGGAGGAAAATAGCAATCAGCCCCAGCATTTT. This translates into CASKTGEENSNQPQHF.

The CDR3 bases are TGTGCCAGCTCACCTGGACAGGGAAATGAGCAGTTCTTC. This codes for CASSPGQGNEQFF. This sequence joins TRBV18 and TRBJ2-1, with 8 bases lining up with TRBD1. The CDR3 runs to 13 residues. The germline V gene has CDR1 KGHSH and CDR2 LQKENI. V dropped 3 bases and J dropped 7; count of bases not matched to a gene: 2.

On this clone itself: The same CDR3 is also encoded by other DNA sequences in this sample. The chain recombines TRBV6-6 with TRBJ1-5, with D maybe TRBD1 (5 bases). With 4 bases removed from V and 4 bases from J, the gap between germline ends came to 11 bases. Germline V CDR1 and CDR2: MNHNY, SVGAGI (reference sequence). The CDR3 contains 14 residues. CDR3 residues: CASSSRGGNQPQHF. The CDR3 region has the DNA TGTGCCAGCAGTTCCCGGGGCGGTAATCAGCCCCAGCATTTT.

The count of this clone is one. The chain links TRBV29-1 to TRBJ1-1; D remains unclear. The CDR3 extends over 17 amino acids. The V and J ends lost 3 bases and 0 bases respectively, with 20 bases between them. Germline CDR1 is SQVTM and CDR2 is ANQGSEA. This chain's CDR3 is CSVEGGPRAQLNTEAFF. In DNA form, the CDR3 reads TGCAGCGTTGAGGGTGGGCCACGGGCACAGCTGAACACTGAAGCTTTCTTT.

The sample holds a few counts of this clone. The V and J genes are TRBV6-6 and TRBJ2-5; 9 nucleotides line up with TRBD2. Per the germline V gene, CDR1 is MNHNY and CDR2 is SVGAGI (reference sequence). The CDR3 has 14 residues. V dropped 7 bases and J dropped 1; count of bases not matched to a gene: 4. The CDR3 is CASKGGGGQETQYF. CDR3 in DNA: TGTGCCAGCAAGGGCGGGGGGGGCCAAGAGACCCAGTACTTC.

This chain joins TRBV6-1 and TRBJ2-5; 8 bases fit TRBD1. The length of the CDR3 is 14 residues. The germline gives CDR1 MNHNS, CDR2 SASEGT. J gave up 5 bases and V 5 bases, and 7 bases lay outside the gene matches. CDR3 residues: CASSSGQGGETQYF. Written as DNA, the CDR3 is TGTGCCAGCAGTTCCGGACAGGGCGGGGAGACCCAGTACTTC.

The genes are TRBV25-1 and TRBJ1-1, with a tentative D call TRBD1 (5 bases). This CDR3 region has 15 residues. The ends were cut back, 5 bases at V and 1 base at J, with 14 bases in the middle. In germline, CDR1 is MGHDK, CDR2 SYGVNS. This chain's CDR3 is CASSRPQGSNTEAFF. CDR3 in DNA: TGTGCCAGCAGTCGCCCCCAGGGATCGAACACTGAAGCTTTCTTT.

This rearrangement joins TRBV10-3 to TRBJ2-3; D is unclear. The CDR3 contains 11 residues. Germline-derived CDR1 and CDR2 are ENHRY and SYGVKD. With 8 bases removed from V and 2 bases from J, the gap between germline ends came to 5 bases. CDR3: CAIQNTDTQYF. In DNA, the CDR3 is TGTGCCATCCAAAACACAGATACGCAGTATTTT.